The subject of this entry is one T cell receptor beta chain. At one boundary the junction diverges from the germline segment, which might be a read error. The germline V gene has CDR1 MNHNY and CDR2 SVGAGI (reference sequence). CDR3 length: 14 amino acids. The sample comes from a study of tumor and adjacent non-tumor tissue in lung cancer. TCRbeta libraries were built with three rounds of nested PCR, modified from ARM-PCR. Each CDR3 protein is one row after TCRdb ran MiXCR on the multiplex PCR reads. Of about 90,000 distinct CDR3 sequences listed, more than 75% are singletons. RNA was extracted from bulk tissue without any cell sorting. More than 3 cm separated this lung sample from the edge of the tumor.

The chain has TRBV6-6 and TRBJ2-1; D is possibly TRBD2 (5 bases). The sample was distant non-tumor lung tissue. This receptor was identified in a woman between 50 and 59 years old with non-small cell lung cancer. This CDR3 is CASSFSTSGSDQFF. CDR3 bases: TGTGCTAGCAGTTTTTCGACCAGTGGGAGTGACCAGTTCTTC.